Each of the 28 T cell receptor beta chains below was sequenced from the same sample in a study of T cell responses to AZD1222 COVID-19 vaccine. Assay used: immunoSEQ multiplex PCR; TCRdb lists only in-frame clones, some missing. This sample has roughly 80,000 clones, with around nine tenths found just once. Material: peripheral blood, obtained on day 0 of MenACWY control vaccination. These receptors came from an adult in good health.

The chain couples TRBV4-1 to TRBJ1-2, with D possibly being TRBD1 (5 bases). Trimming took off 2 bases at V and 5 bases at J, with 6 bases between the two ends. The CDR3 covers 12 residues. Germline CDR1 MGHRA, CDR2 YSYEKL. The DNA for the CDR3 is TGCGCCAGCAGCCAACAGGGTTATGGCTACACCTTC. Its protein product is CASSQQGYGYTF.

The chain carries TRBV5-6 and TRBJ1-4, with TRBD1 matching 7 bases. The germline gives CDR1 SGHDT, CDR2 YYEEEE. The V and J ends lost 5 bases and 8 bases, in that order; junction bases with no gene match: 15. This CDR3 is built from 16 residues. CDR3 loop: CASSFEGARLREKLFF. The CDR3 bases are TGTGCCAGCAGTTTTGAGGGGGCGAGGTTAAGGGAAAAACTGTTTTTT.

A single count supports this clone. The chain couples TRBV4-1 to TRBJ2-6; 8 bases line up with TRBD1. Trimming removed 0 bases from V and 3 bases from J; junction bases left unmatched: 10. The CDR3 extends over 19 amino acids. CDR1 and CDR2 (germline): MGHRA, YSYEKL. In DNA form, the CDR3 reads TGCGCCAGCAGCCAAGAAACTACGGCAGGGGGCGGTGGGGCCAACGTCCTGACTTTC. It is translated as CASSQETTAGGGGANVLTF.

The V and J genes are TRBV6-5 and TRBJ1-1; TRBD1 aligns across 7 bases. This CDR3 comprises 15 residues. Germline values: CDR1 MNHEY, CDR2 SVGAGI. V shed 5 bases and J 1 base; nucleotides not matched to a gene: 7. As DNA, the CDR3 is TGTGCCAGCAGTCTCCAGGGGGAGGAGAACACTGAAGCTTTCTTT. Its protein is CASSLQGEENTEAFF.

The rearrangement joins TRBV5-4 to TRBJ2-3; D assignment may be TRBD1 or TRBD2 (5 bases each). Germline V gene data show CDR1 as SGHNT and CDR2 as YYREEE (reference sequence). V gave up 1 base and J gave up 4 bases, with 13 bases separating them. The CDR3 runs to 15 residues. The CDR3 reads CASSLWGYHADTQYF. CDR3 DNA sequence: TGTGCCAGCAGCTTGTGGGGGTACCATGCAGATACGCAGTATTTT.

V gene TRBV6-5 combines with J gene TRBJ1-2, with unresolved D. The V end lost 7 bases, the J end lost 2 bases, and 8 bases lay between the germline ends. There are 12 residues in the CDR3. Germline V gene data show CDR1 as MNHEY and CDR2 as SVGAGI. CDR3 in amino acids: CASTQENYGYTF. DNA for the CDR3: TGTGCCAGCACTCAAGAAAACTATGGCTACACCTTC.

J is TRBJ1-2 and V is TRBV19; TRBD1 matches 9 bases. J was trimmed by 8 bases and V by 6 bases; bases with no gene match: 16. CDR3 length: 16 residues. Germline V gene data show CDR1 as LNHDA and CDR2 as SQIVND (reference sequence). CDR3 DNA sequence: TGTGCCAGTAGGCTATTAATGGGACAGGGCGCGGAGGGCTACACCTTC. Amino acid sequence: CASRLLMGQGAEGYTF.

The CDR3 DNA is TGTGCCTGGAGGGGTCAAAGCTCCTACAATGAGCAGTTCTTC. This gives the protein CAWRGQSSYNEQFF. The chain employs TRBV30 and TRBJ2-1, with D uncertain. CDR1 is GTSNPN and CDR2 is SVGIG in the germline V gene (reference sequence). V lost 3 bases to trimming and J lost 0 bases, with 9 bases between them. The CDR3 has 14 residues.

J is TRBJ2-1 and V is TRBV15; 9 bases line up with TRBD2. CDR1 LNHNV and CDR2 YYDKDF come from the germline V gene (reference sequence). The CDR3 has 16 amino acids. Germline trimming cut 3 bases from V and 7 bases from J; bases unmatched to any gene: 10. The CDR3 DNA sequence: TGTGCCACCAGCAGCCTCAGGCTAGCGGGGCAAAATGAGCAGTTCTTC. Translation gives CATSSLRLAGQNEQFF.

V gene TRBV4-3 combines with J gene TRBJ1-3; D not certain. The CDR3 length is 17 residues. Germline CDR1 and CDR2: LGHNA and YSLEER. V lost 0 bases to trimming and J lost 0 bases, with 12 bases between them. The CDR3 DNA is TGCGCCAGCAGCCAAGAAATTCGACCTTTCTCTGGAAACACCATATATTTT. It is translated as CASSQEIRPFSGNTIYF.

V and J are TRBV24-1 and TRBJ1-5; TRBD1 matches at 8 bases. Trimming removed 10 bases from V and 7 bases from J; junction bases left unmatched: 8. The CDR3 consists of 13 residues. Germline-derived CDR1 and CDR2 are KGHDR and SFDVKD. CDR3 sequence: CATAGGQHQPQHF. CDR3 in DNA: TGTGCCACGGCAGGGGGCCAACACCAGCCCCAGCATTTT.

This clone was counted a single time. This sequence joins TRBV5-6 and TRBJ1-1; D is ambiguous. The germline CDR1 and CDR2 sequences are SGHDT and YYEEEE. Trimming stripped 1 base from V and 8 bases from J, with 9 bases between. The CDR3 loop spans 12 amino acids. The CDR3 DNA is TGTGCCAGCAGCTTGAGGGTTGGCGAAGCTTTCTTT. Translation: CASSLRVGEAFF.

This clone was seen a handful of times. This sequence joins TRBV6-5 and TRBJ1-3, with D hard to call. Germline V gives CDR1 MNHEY, CDR2 SVGAGI. Trimming cost V 0 bases and J 0 bases, with 9 bases left between them. The CDR3 runs to 16 residues. The CDR3 DNA sequence: TGTGCCAGCAGTTACTCGAGGTCATCCTCTGGAAACACCATATATTTT. Residues: CASSYSRSSSGNTIYF.

The V gene is TRBV11-3, the J gene TRBJ1-1, with D unresolved. This CDR3 spans 11 amino acids. Per germline, CDR1 SGHNT and CDR2 YENEEA. V shed 5 bases and J shed 1 base, with 2 bases lying between them. Here the CDR3 DNA reads TGTGCCAGCAGCGAGAACACTGAAGCTTTCTTT. This sequence encodes CASSENTEAFF.

This clone appeared a single time. This chain joins TRBV9 and TRBJ2-1; D call uncertain. V was pared by 4 bases and J by 8 bases, with 7 bases between. The CDR3 spans 11 residues. Germline V gene data show CDR1 as SGDLS and CDR2 as YYNGEE. The CDR3 region has the DNA TGTGCCAGCAGCACTCTAGATGAGCAGTTCTTC. Protein sequence: CASSTLDEQFF. The variable domain in full, completed from reference TRBV9 and TRBJ2-1, reads DSGVTQTPKHLITATGQRVTLRCSPRSGDLSVYWYQQSLDQGLQFLIQYYNGEERAKGNILERFSAQQFPDLHSELNLSSLELGDSALYFCASSTLDEQFFGPGTRLTVL.

The chain recombines TRBV6-6 with TRBJ2-7, with TRBD1 as a possible D gene (6 bases). CDR1 is MNHNY, CDR2 SVGAGI, per germline (reference sequence). Trimming left V 0 bases short and J 4 bases short, with 16 bases between. The CDR3 loop spans 16 amino acids. The CDR3 bases are TGTGCCAGCAGTTACTCGACTCGGGACACAGCTTACGAGCAGTACTTC. Translation gives CASSYSTRDTAYEQYF.

The chain joins TRBV7-2 to TRBJ2-1, with D possibly matching TRBD2 (5 bases). The CDR3 spans 14 residues. V was pared by 1 base and J by 8 bases, with 12 bases between. Germline lookup yields CDR1 SGHTA and CDR2 FQGNSA. In DNA form, the CDR3 reads TGTGCCAGCAGCTTAGGAGGGTCAGCGGATGAGCAGTTCTTC. It encodes CASSLGGSADEQFF. Variable domain in full (rest from reference TRBV7-2 and TRBJ2-1): GAGVSQSPSNKVTEKGKDVELRCDPISGHTALYWYRQSLGQGLEFLIYFQGNSAPDKSGLPSDRFSAERTGGSVSTLTIQRTQQEDSAVYLCASSLGGSADEQFFGPGTRLTVL.

The V and J genes are TRBV5-6 and TRBJ1-1; 7 positions match TRBD1. The CDR3 has 19 amino acids. Trimming removed 0 bases from V and 2 bases from J; junction bases left unmatched: 16. The V gene's germline CDR1 is SGHDT and CDR2 YYEEEE. The CDR3 region is CASSLEIKETGRRNTEAFF. The CDR3 bases are TGTGCCAGCAGCTTGGAAATTAAAGAGACAGGGCGGAGAAACACTGAAGCTTTCTTT.

The genes are TRBV6-2 or TRBV6-3 and TRBJ2-5; no clear D. This CDR3 comprises 12 residues. Germline V CDR1 and CDR2: MNHEY, SVGEGT. Deletions cut 1 base from V and 5 bases from J, with 5 bases between. The CDR3: CASSYYGETQYF. The CDR3 DNA reads TGTGCCAGCAGTTACTATGGGGAGACCCAGTACTTC.

In its sample, this clone was seen many times. The V call is TRBV13, the J call TRBJ2-1; D gene uncertain. The germline CDR1 and CDR2 sequences are PRHDT and FYEKMQ (reference sequence). V lost 11 bases and J lost 5, with 19 bases in between. The CDR3 spans 14 residues. As DNA, the CDR3 is TGTGCCTCCGGTGGGCCGGTCCCTGACAATGAGCAGTTCTTC. Its translation is CASGGPVPDNEQFF. Looking up the rest from reference TRBV13 and TRBJ2-1 gives the full variable domain: AAGVIQSPRHLIKEKRETATLKCYPIPRHDTVYWYQQGPGQDPQFLISFYEKMQSDKGSIPDRFSAQQFSDYHSELNMSSLELGDSALYFCASGGPVPDNEQFFGPGTRLTVL.

The J gene is TRBJ1-1, the V gene TRBV5-4; TRBD1 might be the D (6 bases). This CDR3 contains 11 residues. V was cut by 0 bases and J by 11 bases, with 8 bases left in between. Looked up from germline, CDR1 is SGHNT and CDR2 is YYREEE (reference sequence). The CDR3 reads CASSLGGAAFF. DNA of the CDR3: TGTGCCAGCAGCTTGGGGGGGGCTGCTTTCTTT.

The count of this clone is one. This chain joins TRBV9 and TRBJ2-7; 7 bases are shared with TRBD2. The V gene end was trimmed by 4 bases and the J gene end by 3 bases; junction bases not matched to a gene: 10. Germline assignment: CDR1 SGDLS and CDR2 YYNGEE. This CDR3 has 15 residues. Written as DNA, the CDR3 is TGTGCCAGCAGCCAAGCTAGCGGAGCAAACTACGAGCAGTACTTC. Its protein product is CASSQASGANYEQYF.

This clone was seen a single time. The chain links TRBV7-2 to TRBJ2-7; 10 nucleotides line up with TRBD2. The CDR3 contains 14 residues. Germline trimming cut 3 bases from V and 10 bases from J; bases unmatched to any gene: 9. Germline V gene lookup returns CDR1 SGHTA and CDR2 FQGNSA. The CDR3 bases are TGTGCCAGCAGCTTTGAGGCTAGCGGGAGAGGACAGTACTTC. Its protein is CASSFEASGRGQYF.

The chain combines TRBV28 with TRBJ2-7, with D uncertain. Trimming stripped 4 bases from V and 6 bases from J, with 19 bases between. CDR3 length: 15 residues. From germline, CDR1 is MDHEN and CDR2 SYDVKM. CDR3 bases: TGTGCCAGCAGTTCCCTCAGTAGGCCCCTACTCGAGCAGTACTTC. It yields the protein CASSSLSRPLLEQYF.

The V and J genes are TRBV5-1 and TRBJ2-1; 8 bases line up with TRBD1. V lost 4 bases and J lost 1; bases outside the gene matches: 16. This CDR3 has 19 amino acids. Germline V gene sequence: CDR1 SGHRS, CDR2 YFSETQ. The CDR3 is CASSQPATGDGSSYNEQFF. CDR3 nucleotide sequence: TGCGCCAGCAGCCAACCGGCGACAGGGGACGGGAGTTCCTACAATGAGCAGTTCTTC.

The V gene is TRBV28, the J gene TRBJ1-5, with D possibly TRBD1 on 6 matching bases. Trimming shortened V by 6 bases and J by 6 bases, and 9 bases separated the two germline ends. The germline V gene encodes CDR1 MDHEN and CDR2 SYDVKM. The CDR3 is 12 amino acids. CDR3 sequence: CASSTTGQPQHF. The CDR3 DNA is TGTGCCAGCAGCACGACAGGTCAGCCCCAGCATTTT. Filled out from reference TRBV28 and TRBJ1-5, the complete variable domain reads DVKVTQSSRYLVKRTGEKVFLECVQDMDHENMFWYRQDPGLGLRLIYFSYDVKMKEKGDIPEGYSVSREKKERFSLILESASTNQTSMYLCASSTTGQPQHFGDGTRLSIL.

The rearrangement links TRBV5-4 to TRBJ2-1; the D is unclear. Germline assignment: CDR1 SGHNT and CDR2 YYREEE (reference sequence). Trimming stripped 1 base from V and 0 bases from J, with 5 bases between. There are 14 residues in the CDR3. The CDR3 nucleotides are TGTGCCAGCAGCTTGTTTGGCTCCTACAATGAGCAGTTCTTC. It encodes CASSLFGSYNEQFF.

V usage is TRBV9 and J usage is TRBJ1-4; perhaps TRBD1 as D (5 bases). Trimming cost V 4 bases and J 5 bases, with 12 bases left between them. Germline CDR1 reads SGDLS; CDR2 reads YYNGEE. This CDR3 spans 14 amino acids. The CDR3 DNA is TGTGCCAGCAGCTTGCGGGGGGGAAATGAAAAACTGTTTTTT. Translated: CASSLRGGNEKLFF.